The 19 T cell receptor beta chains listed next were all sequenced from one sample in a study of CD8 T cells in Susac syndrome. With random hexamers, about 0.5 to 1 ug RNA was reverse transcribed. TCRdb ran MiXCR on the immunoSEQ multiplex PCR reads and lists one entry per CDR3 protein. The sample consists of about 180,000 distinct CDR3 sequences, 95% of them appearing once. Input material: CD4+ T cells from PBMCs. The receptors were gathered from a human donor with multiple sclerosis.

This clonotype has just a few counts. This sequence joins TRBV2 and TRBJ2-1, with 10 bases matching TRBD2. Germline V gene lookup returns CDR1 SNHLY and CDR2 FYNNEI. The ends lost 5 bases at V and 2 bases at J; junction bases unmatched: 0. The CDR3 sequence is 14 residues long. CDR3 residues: CASSLAGAYNEQFF. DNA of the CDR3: TGTGCCAGCAGTCTAGCGGGGGCCTACAATGAGCAGTTCTTC.

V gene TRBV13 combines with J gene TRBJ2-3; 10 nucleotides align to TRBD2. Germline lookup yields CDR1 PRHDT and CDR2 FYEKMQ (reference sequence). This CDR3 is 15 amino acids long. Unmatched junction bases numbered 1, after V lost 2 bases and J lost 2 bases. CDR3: CASSLLAGVTDTQYF. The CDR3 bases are TGTGCCAGCAGCTTACTAGCGGGGGTCACAGATACGCAGTATTTT.

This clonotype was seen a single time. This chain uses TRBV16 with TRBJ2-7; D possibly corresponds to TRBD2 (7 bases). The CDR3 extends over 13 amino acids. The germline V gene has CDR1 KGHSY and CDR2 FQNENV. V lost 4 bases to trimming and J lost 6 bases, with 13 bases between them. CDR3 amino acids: CASSRSRGGEQYF. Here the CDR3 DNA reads TGTGCCAGCAGCCGTTCAAGGGGGGGCGAGCAGTACTTC.

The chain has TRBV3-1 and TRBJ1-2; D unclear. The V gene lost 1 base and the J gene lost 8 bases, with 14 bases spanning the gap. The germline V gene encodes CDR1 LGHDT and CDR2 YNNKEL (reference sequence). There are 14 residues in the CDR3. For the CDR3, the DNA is TGTGCCAGCAGCCAAGGACGGATGAAGGTCGGCTACACCTTC. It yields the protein CASSQGRMKVGYTF.

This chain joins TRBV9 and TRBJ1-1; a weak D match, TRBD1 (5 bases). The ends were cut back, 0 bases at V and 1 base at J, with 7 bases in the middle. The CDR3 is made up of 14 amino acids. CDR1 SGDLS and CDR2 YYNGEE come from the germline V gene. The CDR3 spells CASSVGGPNTEAFF. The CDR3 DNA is TGTGCCAGCAGCGTAGGGGGCCCGAACACTGAAGCTTTCTTT.

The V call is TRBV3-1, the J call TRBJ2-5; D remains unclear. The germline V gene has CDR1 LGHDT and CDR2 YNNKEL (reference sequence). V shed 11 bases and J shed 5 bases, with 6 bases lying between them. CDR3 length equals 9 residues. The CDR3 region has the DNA TGTGCCGCCGGGGAGACCCAGTACTTC. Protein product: CAAGETQYF.

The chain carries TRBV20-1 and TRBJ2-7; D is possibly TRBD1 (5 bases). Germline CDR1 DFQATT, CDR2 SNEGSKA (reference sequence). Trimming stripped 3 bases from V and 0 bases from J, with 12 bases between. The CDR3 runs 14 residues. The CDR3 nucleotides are TGCAGTGCTAGCCGGCAGGGAATCTCCTACGAGCAGTACTTC. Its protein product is CSASRQGISYEQYF.

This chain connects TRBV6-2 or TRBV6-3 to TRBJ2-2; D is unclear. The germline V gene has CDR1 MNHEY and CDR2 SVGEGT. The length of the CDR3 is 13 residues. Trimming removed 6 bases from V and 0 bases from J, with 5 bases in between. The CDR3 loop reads CASREANTGELFF. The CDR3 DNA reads TGTGCCAGCAGGGAAGCGAACACCGGGGAGCTGTTTTTT.

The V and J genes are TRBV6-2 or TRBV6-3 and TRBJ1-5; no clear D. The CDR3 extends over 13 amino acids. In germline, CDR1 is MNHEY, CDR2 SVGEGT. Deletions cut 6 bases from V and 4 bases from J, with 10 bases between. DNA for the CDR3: TGTGCCAGCAGGCCTCGGGGTAATCAGCCCCAGCATTTT. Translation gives CASRPRGNQPQHF.

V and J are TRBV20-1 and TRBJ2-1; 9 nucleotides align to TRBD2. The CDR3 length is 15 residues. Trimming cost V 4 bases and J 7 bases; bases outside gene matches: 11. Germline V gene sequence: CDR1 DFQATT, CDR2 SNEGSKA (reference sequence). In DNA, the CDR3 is TGCAGTGCTACCCCCGGCGGGGGGGGTCGGAATGAGCAGTTCTTC. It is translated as CSATPGGGGRNEQFF.

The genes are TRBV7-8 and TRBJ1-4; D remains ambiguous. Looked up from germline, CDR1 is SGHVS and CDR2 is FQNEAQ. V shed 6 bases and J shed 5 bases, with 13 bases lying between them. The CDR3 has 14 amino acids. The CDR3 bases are TGTGCCAGCAGATCCGGCCAGTTCAATGAAAAACTGTTTTTT. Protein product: CASRSGQFNEKLFF.

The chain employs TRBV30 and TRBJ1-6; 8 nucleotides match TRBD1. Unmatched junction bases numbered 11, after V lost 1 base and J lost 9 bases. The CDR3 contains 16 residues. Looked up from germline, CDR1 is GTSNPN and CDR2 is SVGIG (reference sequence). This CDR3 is CAWSADPGGTVSPLHF. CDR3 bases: TGTGCCTGGAGTGCCGATCCAGGGGGCACAGTTTCACCCCTCCACTTT.

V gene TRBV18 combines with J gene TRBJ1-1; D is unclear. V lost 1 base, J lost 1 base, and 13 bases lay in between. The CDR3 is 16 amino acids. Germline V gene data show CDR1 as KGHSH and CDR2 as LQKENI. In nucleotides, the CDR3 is TGTGCCAGCTCACCACGGGCAAAGGAGACGAACACTGAAGCTTTCTTT. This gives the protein CASSPRAKETNTEAFF.

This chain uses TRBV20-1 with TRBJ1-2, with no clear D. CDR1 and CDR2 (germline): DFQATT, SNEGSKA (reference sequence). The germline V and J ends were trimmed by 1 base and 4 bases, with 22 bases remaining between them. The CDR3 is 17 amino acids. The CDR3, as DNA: TGCAGTGCTAGAGTCGGGTTGGGCACCCTCGAGGGCTATGGCTACACCTTC. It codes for CSARVGLGTLEGYGYTF.

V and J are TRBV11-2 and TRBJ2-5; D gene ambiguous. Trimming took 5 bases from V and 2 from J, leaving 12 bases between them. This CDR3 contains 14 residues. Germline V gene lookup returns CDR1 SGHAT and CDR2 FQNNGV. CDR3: CASSPRAAQETQYF. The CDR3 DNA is TGTGCCAGCAGCCCAAGGGCAGCACAAGAGACCCAGTACTTC.

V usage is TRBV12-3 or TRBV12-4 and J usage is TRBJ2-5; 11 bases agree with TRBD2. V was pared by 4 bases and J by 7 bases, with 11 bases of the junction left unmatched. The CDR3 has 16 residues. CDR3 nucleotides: TGTGCCAGCAGTTCCGGGACTAGCGGACCCAAAGGGACCCAGTACTTC. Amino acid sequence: CASSSGTSGPKGTQYF.

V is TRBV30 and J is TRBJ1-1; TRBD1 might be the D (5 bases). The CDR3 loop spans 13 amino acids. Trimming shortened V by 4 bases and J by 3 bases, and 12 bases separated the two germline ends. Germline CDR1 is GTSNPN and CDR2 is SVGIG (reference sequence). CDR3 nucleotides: TGTGCCTGGACGGGTAGGGGATACACTGAAGCTTTCTTT. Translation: CAWTGRGYTEAFF.

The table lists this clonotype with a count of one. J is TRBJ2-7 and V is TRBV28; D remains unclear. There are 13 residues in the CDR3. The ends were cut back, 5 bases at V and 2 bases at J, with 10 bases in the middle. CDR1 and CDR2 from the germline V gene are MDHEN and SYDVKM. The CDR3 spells CASSLRLTYEQYF. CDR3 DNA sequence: TGTGCCAGCAGTCTTCGACTGACCTACGAGCAGTACTTC.

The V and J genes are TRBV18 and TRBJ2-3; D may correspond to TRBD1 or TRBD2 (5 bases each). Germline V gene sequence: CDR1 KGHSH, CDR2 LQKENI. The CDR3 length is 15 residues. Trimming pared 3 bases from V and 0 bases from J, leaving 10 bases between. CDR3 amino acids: CASSPQGPSTDTQYF. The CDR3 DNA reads TGTGCCAGCTCACCCCAGGGACCTAGCACAGATACGCAGTATTTT. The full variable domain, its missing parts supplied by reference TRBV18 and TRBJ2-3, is NAGVMQNPRHLVRRRGQEARLRCSPMKGHSHVYWYRQLPEEGLKFMVYLQKENIIDESGMPKERFSAEFPKEGPSILRIQQVVRGDSAAYFCASSPQGPSTDTQYFGPGTRLTVL.